This TCR beta chain is from a study of shared clonotypes between healthy human individuals. General study points: Generally, naive subsets (rather than memory subsets) showed larger estimated richness. Sharing across a few donors was seen in around 5.1% of naive CD4 clonotypes.

V dropped 4 bases and J dropped 0 bases, with 21 bases sitting between them. The CDR3 is 18 amino acids. Germline loops: CDR1 LGHNA, CDR2 YNFKEQ. CD45RO-negative CD8 cells positively selected for CCR7 made up the naive population, which excluded terminally differentiated effector memory CD45RA+ cells. This clone appeared a single time. Its antigen is not identified. This table comes from immunoSEQ multiplex PCR, and its TCRdb copy is limited to in-frame clones, with some not included. Among about 600,000 clones listed, around 95% were seen once. The material sequenced was naive CD8+ T cells sorted from blood. The V gene is TRBV4-2, the J gene TRBJ1-1; D possibly corresponds to TRBD1 (6 bases). This sequence was found in a woman aged 30 to 39 in good health. The CDR3 region is CASSLPTGQGMMNTEAFF. The CDR3 DNA is TGTGCCAGCAGCCTCCCAACGGGGCAGGGGATGATGAACACTGAAGCTTTCTTT.